The present TCR beta chain was sequenced within a study of T-cell reconstitution after alpha-beta-depleted transplantation in children. There are 14 residues in the CDR3. In germline, CDR1 is MNHNS, CDR2 SASEGT. Trimming stripped 6 bases from V and 1 base from J, with 12 bases between. Findings and limits, study-wide: Several hundred expanded graft clones reportedly supplied alpha-beta T cells about two months after transplant.

On this clonotype itself: Its target is unknown.

Researchers prepared the TCRbeta library using unique molecular identifiers, the study reports. Using its own MiXCR run on the PCR reads, TCRdb lists one record per CDR3 protein. Of about a million distinct CDR3 sequences detected, around 30% appear once; the ten largest clones hold about 28%. The rearrangement links TRBV6-1 to TRBJ2-5; TRBD2 is a possible D gene (5 bases). The input for sequencing was PBMCs, mostly from graft donor cells, taken 360 days after TCRalphabeta/CD19-depleted stem cell transplant. The sequence derives from a boy younger than two who had a stem cell transplant for SCID, so the T cells may come from the graft donor. In nucleotides, the CDR3 is TGTGCCAGCAGCCCTACTAGGTTCCAAGAGACCCAGTACTTC. Its protein product is CASSPTRFQETQYF.